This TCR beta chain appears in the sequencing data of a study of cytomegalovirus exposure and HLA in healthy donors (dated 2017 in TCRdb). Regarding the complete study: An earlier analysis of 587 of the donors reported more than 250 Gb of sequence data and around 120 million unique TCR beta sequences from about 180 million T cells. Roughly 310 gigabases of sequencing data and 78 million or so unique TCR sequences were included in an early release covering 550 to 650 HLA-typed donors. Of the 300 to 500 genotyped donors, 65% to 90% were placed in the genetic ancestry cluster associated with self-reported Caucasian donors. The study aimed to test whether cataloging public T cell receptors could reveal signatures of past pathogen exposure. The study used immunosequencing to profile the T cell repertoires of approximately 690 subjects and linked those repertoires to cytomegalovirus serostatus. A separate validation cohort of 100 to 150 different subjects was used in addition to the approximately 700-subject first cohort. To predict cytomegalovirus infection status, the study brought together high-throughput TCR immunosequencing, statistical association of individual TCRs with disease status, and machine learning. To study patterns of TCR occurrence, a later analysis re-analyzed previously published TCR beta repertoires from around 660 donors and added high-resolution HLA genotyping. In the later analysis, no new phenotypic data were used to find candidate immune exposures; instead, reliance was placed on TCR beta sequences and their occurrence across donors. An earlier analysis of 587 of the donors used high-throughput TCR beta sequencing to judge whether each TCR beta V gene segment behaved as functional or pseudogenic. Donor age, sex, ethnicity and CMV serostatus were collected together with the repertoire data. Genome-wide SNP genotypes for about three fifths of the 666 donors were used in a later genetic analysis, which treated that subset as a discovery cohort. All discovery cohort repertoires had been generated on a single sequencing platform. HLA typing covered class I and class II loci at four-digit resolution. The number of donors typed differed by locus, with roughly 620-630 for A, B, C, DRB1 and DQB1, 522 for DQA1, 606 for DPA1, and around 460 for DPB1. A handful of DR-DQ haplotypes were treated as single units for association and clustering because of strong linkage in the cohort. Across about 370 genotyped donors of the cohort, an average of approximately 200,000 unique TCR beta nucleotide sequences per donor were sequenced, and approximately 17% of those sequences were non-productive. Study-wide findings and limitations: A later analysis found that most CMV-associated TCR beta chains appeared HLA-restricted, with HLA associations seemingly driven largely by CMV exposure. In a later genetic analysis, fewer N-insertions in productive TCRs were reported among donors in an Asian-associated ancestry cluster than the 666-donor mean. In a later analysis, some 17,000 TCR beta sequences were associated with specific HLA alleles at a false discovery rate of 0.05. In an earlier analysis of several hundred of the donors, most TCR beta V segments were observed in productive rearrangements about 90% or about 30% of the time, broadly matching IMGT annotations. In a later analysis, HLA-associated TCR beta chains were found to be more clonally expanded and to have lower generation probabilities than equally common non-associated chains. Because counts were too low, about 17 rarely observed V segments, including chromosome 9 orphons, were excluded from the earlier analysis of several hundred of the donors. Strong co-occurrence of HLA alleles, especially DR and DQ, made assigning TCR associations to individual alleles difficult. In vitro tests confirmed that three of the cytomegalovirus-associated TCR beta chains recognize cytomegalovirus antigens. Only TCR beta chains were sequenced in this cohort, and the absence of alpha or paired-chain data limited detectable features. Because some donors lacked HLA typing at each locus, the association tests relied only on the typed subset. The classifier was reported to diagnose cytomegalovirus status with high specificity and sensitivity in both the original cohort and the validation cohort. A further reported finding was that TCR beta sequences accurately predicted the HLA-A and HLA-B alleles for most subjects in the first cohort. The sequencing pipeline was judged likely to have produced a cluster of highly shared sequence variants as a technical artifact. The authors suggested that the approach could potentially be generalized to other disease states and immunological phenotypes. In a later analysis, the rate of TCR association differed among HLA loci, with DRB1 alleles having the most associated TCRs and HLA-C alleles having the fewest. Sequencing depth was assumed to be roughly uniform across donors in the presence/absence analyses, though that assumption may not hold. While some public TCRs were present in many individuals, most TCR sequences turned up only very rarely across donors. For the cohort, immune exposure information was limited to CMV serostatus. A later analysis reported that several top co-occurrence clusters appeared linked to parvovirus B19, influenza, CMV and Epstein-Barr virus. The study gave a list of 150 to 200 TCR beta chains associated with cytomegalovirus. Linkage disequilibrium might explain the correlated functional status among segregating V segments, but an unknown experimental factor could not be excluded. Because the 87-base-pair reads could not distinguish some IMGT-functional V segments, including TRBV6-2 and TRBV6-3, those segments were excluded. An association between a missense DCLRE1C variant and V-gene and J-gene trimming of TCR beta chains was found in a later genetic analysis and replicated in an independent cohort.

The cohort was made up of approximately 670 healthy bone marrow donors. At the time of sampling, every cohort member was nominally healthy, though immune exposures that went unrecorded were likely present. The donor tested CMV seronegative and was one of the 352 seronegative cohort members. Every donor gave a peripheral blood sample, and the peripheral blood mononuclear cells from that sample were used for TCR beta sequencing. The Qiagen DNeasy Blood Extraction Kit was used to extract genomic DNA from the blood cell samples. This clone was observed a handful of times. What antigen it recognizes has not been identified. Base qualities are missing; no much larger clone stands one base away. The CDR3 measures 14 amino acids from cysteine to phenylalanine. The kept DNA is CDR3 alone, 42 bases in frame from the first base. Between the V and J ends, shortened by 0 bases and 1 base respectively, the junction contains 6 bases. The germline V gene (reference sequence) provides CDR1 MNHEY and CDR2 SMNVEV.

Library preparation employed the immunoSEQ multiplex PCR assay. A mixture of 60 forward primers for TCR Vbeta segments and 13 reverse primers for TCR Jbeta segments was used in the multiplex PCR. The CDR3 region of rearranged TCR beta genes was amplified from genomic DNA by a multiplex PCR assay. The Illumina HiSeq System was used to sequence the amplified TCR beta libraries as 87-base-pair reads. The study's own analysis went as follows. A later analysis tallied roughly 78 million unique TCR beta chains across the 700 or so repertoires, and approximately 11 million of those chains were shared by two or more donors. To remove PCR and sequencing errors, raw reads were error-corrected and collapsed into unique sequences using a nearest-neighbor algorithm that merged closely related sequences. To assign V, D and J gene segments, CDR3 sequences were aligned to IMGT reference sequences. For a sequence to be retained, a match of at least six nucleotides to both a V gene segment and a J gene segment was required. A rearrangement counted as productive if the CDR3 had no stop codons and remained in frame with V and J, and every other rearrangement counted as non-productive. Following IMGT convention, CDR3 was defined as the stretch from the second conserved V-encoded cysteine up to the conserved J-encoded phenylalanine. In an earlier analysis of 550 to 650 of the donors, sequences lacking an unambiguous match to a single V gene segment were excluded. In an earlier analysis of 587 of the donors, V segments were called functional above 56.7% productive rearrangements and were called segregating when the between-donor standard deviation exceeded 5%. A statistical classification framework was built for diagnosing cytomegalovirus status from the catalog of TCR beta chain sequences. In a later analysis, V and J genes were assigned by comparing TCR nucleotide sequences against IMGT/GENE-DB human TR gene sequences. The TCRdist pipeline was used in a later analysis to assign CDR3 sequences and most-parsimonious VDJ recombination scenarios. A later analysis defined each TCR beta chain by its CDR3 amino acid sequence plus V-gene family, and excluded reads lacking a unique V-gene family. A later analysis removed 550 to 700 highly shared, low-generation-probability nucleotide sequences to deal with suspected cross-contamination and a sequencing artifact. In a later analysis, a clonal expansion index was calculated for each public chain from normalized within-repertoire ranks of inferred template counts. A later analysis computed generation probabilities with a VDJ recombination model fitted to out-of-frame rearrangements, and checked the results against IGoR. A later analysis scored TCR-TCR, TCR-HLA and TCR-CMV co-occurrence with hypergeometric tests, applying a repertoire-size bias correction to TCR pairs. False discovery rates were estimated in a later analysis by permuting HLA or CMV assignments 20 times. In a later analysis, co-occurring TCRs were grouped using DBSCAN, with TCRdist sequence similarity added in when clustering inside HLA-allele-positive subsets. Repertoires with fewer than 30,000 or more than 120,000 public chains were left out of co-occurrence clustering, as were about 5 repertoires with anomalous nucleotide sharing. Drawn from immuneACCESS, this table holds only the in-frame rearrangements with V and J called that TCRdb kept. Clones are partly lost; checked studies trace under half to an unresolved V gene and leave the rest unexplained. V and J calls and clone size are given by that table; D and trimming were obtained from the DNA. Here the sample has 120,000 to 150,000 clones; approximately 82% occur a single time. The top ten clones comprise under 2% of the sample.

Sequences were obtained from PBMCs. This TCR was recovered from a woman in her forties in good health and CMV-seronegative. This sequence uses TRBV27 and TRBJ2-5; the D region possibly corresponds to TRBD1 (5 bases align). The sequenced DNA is TGTGCCAGCAGTTTATCTAGGGGCCAAGAGACCCAGTACTTC. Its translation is CASSLSRGQETQYF.